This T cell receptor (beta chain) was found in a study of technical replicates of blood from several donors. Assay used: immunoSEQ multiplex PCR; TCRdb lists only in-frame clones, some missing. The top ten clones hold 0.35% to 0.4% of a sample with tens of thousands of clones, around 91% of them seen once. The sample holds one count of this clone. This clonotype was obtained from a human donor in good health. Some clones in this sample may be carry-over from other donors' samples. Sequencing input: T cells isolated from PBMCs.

The DNA of the CDR3 is TGTGCCTGGAGTGGGGGGGTTAGTGGCTACACCTTC. Translation gives CAWSGGVSGYTF. This sequence joins TRBV30 and TRBJ1-2, with TRBD1 as a possible D gene (5 bases). Germline lookup yields CDR1 GTSNPN and CDR2 SVGIG (reference sequence). The ends were cut back, 1 base at V and 7 bases at J, with 10 bases in the middle. This CDR3 is built from 12 residues.